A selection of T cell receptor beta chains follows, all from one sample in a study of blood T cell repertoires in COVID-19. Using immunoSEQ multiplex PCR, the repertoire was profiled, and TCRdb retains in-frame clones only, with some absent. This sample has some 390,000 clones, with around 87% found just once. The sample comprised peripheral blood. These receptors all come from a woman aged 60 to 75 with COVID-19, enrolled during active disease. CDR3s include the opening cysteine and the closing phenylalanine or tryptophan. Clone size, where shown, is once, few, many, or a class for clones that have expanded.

CASSESRVYGYTF	TRBV6-1	few	TRBJ1-2
CASSPGGGARYGYTF	TRBV11-2	-	TRBJ1-2
CASSITTSEADTQYF	TRBV5-1	-	TRBJ2-3
CASSYTQNTEAFF	TRBV6-5	-	TRBJ1-1
CASSPRQGSPGANVLTF	TRBV18	few	TRBJ2-6
CASSESWTGGFGYTF	TRBV6-1	-	TRBJ1-2
CTSSQVRSRDTEAFF	TRBV1	-	TRBJ1-1
CASSLFGEGTGELFF	TRBV7-2	-	TRBJ2-2
CASSRQPTAAYEQYF	TRBV9	-	TRBJ2-7
CASSQEGGGDIQYF	TRBV4-2	-	TRBJ2-4
CASSSQLSGANVLTF	TRBV7-3	once	TRBJ2-6
CASSQAYSGGAMNGELFF	TRBV4-2	once	TRBJ2-2
CASSRTGTSGVDEQFF	TRBV7-3	once	TRBJ2-1
CASSQGRGGNEQFF	TRBV3-1/TRBV3-2	-	TRBJ2-1
CASSRTGGDTEAFF	TRBV5-1	-	TRBJ1-1
CASGAGTGGFQPQHF	TRBV6-5	few	TRBJ1-5
CASSLTGGSYNEQFF	TRBV7-3	-	TRBJ2-1
CASSEIYGAGYTF	TRBV6-1	-	TRBJ1-2
CASSVDTHGYGYTF	TRBV3-1/TRBV3-2	-	TRBJ1-2
CASSPGRGYEQYF	TRBV18	-	TRBJ2-7
CASSYGGTEYGYTF	TRBV6-5	-	TRBJ1-2
CASRLQGTGELFF	TRBV12-3/TRBV12-4	few	TRBJ2-2
CASRITGQLYEQYF	TRBV28	-	TRBJ2-7
CASSQSPDWRPQHF	TRBV3-1/TRBV3-2	-	TRBJ1-5
CASRDSIETQYF	TRBV5-1	-	TRBJ2-5
CASSPRAGQNTEAFF	TRBV18	-	TRBJ1-1
CASSLTGNSGNTIYF	TRBV2	-	TRBJ1-3
CASSSGQGKKLFF	TRBV7-3	once	TRBJ1-4
CASTQPEGVGELFF	TRBV19	-	TRBJ2-2
CATSDPLGTSGGANEQFF	TRBV24-1	once	TRBJ2-1
CASPLGRGGGTDTQYF	TRBV2	-	TRBJ2-3
CATSPAGYNSPLHF	TRBV2	-	TRBJ1-6
CASSQRYPRQGGLDTQYF	TRBV4-1	-	TRBJ2-3
CASSGAGGETQYF	TRBV7-3	-	TRBJ2-5
CASSYLRGDGGYTF	TRBV6-5	-	TRBJ1-2
CASSWGTAMNTEAFF	TRBV5-5	-	TRBJ1-1
CASSQSSTGWDDYGYTF	TRBV4-2	-	TRBJ1-2
CASSYSLQGFGTYTF	TRBV6-5	-	TRBJ1-2
CASSLSRGLYGYTF	TRBV27	-	TRBJ1-2
CASSYEVNTEAFF	TRBV6-5	-	TRBJ1-1
CASNYGGRTEAFF	TRBV12-3/TRBV12-4	-	TRBJ1-1
CSADGYYEQYF	TRBV20-1	-	TRBJ2-7
CASRPGGATNTEAFF	TRBV28	-	TRBJ1-1
CASSTGNVNTNEKLFF	TRBV5-1	-	TRBJ1-4
CASSSLSTGSGYTF	TRBV7-3	-	TRBJ1-2
CASSLGAPGQGADEQFF	TRBV7-3	-	TRBJ2-1
CASSLPIPGRQLLKGYTF	TRBV4-1	-	TRBJ1-2
CASSNGLAGGIDTQYF	TRBV7-3	-	TRBJ2-3
CASSEYLDSYGYTF	TRBV2	-	TRBJ1-2
CASRLTGSKHF	TRBV2	-	TRBJ1-5
CASTASAGGRTAGGLYNEQFF	TRBV27	-	TRBJ2-1
CASRGPGLAGLNEQFF	TRBV9	-	TRBJ2-1
CASSTSLASGPYNEQFF	TRBV19	-	TRBJ2-1